This T cell receptor (beta chain) was documented in a study of T cells in Graves' hyperthyroidism and ophthalmopathy. Study results and limitations: Ophthalmopathy and stable hyperthyroidism were told apart by a 13 V-J model.

This clonotype has just a few counts. Its antigen is not identified. The CDR3 regions of TCR beta were amplified from RNA transcripts. First-round RT-PCR with HTBI primers amplified the TCR CDR3 region. TCRdb re-analysed the multiplex PCR reads in MiXCR, keeping a single row per CDR3 protein. The profile covers hundreds of thousands of distinct CDR3 sequences, with more than 15% appearing a single time and about 3.5% taken by the ten largest. Sequenced input: blood. The receptor was derived from a woman in her thirties or forties with Graves' ophthalmopathy.

The CDR3 region is CASKGSGLASSTGELFF. Here the CDR3 DNA reads TGTGCCAGTAAGGGCTCAGGACTAGCCTCGAGTACCGGGGAGCTGTTTTTT. This sequence joins TRBV19 and TRBJ2-2; 8 bases agree with TRBD2. The V segment lost 7 bases and the J segment 5 bases; nucleotides outside the gene matches: 15. There are 17 residues in the CDR3. Germline-derived CDR1 and CDR2 are LNHDA and SQIVND (reference sequence).